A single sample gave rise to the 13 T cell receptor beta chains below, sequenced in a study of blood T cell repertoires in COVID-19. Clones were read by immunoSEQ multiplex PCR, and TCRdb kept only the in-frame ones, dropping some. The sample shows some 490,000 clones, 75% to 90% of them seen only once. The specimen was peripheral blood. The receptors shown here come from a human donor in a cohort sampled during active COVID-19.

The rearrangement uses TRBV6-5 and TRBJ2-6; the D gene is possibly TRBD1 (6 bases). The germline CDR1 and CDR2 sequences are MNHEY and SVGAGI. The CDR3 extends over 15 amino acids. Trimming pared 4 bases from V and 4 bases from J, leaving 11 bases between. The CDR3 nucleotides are TGTGCCAGCAGTTTTACAGGGTCCGGGGCCAACGTCCTGACTTTC. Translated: CASSFTGSGANVLTF.

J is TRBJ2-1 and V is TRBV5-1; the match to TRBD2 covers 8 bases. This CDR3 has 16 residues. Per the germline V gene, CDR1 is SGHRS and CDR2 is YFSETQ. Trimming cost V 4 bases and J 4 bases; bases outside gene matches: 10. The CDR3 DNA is TGCGCCAGCAGCCGATCGGGACTAGAAGGGTACAATGAGCAGTTCTTC. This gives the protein CASSRSGLEGYNEQFF.

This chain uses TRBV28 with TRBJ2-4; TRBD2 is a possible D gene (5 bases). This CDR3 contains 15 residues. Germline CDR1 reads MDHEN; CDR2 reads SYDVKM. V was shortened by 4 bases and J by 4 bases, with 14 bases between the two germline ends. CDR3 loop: CASSSTETKKNIQYF. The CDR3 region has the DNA TGTGCCAGCAGTTCAACGGAGACTAAAAAAAACATTCAGTACTTC.

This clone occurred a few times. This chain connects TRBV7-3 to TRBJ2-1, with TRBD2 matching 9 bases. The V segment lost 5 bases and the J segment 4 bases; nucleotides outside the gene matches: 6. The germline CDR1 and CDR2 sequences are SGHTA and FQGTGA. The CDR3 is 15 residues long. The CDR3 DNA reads TGTGCCAGCAGCACCGGGACTAGCCTATACAATGAGCAGTTCTTC. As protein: CASSTGTSLYNEQFF.

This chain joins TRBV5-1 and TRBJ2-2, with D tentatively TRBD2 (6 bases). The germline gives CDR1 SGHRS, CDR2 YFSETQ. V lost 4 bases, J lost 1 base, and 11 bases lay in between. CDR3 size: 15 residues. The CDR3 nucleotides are TGCGCCAGCAGCCTGGGGAGGCAGAACACCGGGGAGCTGTTTTTT. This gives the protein CASSLGRQNTGELFF.

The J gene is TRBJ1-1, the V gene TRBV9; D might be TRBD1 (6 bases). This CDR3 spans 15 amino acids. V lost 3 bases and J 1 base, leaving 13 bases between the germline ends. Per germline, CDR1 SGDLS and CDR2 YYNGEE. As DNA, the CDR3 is TGTGCCAGCAGCGATCAACAGGGAGAGAACACTGAAGCTTTCTTT. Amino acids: CASSDQQGENTEAFF. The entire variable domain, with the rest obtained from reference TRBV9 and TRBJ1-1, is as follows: DSGVTQTPKHLITATGQRVTLRCSPRSGDLSVYWYQQSLDQGLQFLIQYYNGEERAKGNILERFSAQQFPDLHSELNLSSLELGDSALYFCASSDQQGENTEAFFGQGTRLTVV.

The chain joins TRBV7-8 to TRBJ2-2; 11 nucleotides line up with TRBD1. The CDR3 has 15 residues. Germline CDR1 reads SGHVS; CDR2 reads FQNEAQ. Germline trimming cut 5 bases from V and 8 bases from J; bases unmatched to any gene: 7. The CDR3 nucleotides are TGTGCCAGCAGCCTTTCCGGGACAGGGGGTGGGGAGCTGTTTTTT. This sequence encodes CASSLSGTGGGELFF.

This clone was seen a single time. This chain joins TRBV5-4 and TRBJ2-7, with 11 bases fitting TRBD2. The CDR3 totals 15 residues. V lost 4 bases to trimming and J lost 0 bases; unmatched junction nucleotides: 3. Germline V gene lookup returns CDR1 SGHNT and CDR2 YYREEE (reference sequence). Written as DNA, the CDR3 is TGTGCCAGCAGCGGAGGGACTAGCGGCTCCTACGAGCAGTACTTC. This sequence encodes CASSGGTSGSYEQYF.

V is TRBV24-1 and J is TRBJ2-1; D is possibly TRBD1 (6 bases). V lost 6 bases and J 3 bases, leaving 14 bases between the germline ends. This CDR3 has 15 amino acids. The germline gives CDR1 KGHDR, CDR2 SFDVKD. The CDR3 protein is CATSTNRDGYNEQFF. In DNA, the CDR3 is TGTGCCACCAGTACAAACAGGGACGGCTACAATGAGCAGTTCTTC.

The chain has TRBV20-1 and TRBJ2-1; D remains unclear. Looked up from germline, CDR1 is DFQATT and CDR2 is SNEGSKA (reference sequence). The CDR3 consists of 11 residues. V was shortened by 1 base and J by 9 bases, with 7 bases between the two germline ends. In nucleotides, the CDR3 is TGCAGTGCTAGAGGGAGTGGTGAGCAGTTCTTC. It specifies CSARGSGEQFF.

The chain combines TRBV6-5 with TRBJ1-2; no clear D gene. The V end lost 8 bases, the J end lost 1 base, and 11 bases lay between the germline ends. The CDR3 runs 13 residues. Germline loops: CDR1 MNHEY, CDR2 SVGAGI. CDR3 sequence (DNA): TGTGCCAGCCGATTTGAGGGTAACTATGGCTACACCTTC. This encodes CASRFEGNYGYTF.

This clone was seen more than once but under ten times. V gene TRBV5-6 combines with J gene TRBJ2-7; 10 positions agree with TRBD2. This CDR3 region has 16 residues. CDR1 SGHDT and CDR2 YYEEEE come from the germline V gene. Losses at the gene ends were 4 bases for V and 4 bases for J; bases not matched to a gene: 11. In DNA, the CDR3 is TGTGCCAGCAGCCATGATTCGGGACTAGCGACGTACGAGCAGTACTTC. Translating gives CASSHDSGLATYEQYF.

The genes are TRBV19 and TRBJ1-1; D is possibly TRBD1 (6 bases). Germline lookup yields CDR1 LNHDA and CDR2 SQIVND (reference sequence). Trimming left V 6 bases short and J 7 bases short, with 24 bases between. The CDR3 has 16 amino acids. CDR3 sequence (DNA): TGTGCCAGTAGAACACAAGCGGGGTCAAAGGGGGTTGAAGCTTTCTTT. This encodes CASRTQAGSKGVEAFF.